Listed below are T cell receptor beta chains from one sample, sequenced in a study of shared clonotypes between healthy human individuals. The assay was immunoSEQ multiplex PCR, and TCRdb's table has in-frame clones only and misses some. The sample lists around 240,000 clones, under 80% occurring once. Source material: memory CD4+ T cells sorted from blood. These receptors came from a man aged 30 to 39 in good health. CDR3s include the opening cysteine and the closing phenylalanine or tryptophan. The order of the fields is V gene, D gene, clone size, J gene, CDR3 DNA, CDR3 protein. D genes are given only for firm matches. Not all rows give a size; the values are once, few, many and, for expanded clones, a class.

TRBV27,NA,NA,TRBJ1-2,TGTGCCAGCAGTCCGAGACATCGAAACTATGGCTACACCTTC,CASSPRHRNYGYTF
TRBV5-4,NA,few,TRBJ1-5,TGTGCCAGCAGCTTTCGACCGAATCAGCCCCAGCATTTT,CASSFRPNQPQHF
TRBV5-1,TRBD1,few,TRBJ2-5,TGCGCCAGCAGCTCGACAGGGCTGGAGACCCAGTACTTC,CASSSTGLETQYF
TRBV11-3,NA,NA,TRBJ2-5,TGTGCCAGCAGCTCTTACAGGGAGGGCCTTCAAGAGACCCAGTACTTC,CASSSYREGLQETQYF
TRBV5-1,TRBD1,NA,TRBJ2-7,TGCGCCAGCACCCAGCAACGGGACAGTAGTCTATCCTTC,CASTQQRDSSLSF
TRBV2,TRBD1,NA,TRBJ2-7,TGTGCCAGCAAGGGATTTTTAGGACAGGGGGCGATACTGCGGGAGCAGTACTTC,CASKGFLGQGAILREQYF
TRBV9,NA,NA,TRBJ2-3,TGTGCCAGCAGCGTAGACGTGCCACTCCCAGATACGCAGTATTTT,CASSVDVPLPDTQYF
TRBV5-8,TRBD1,NA,TRBJ2-3,TGTGCCAGCAGCATCGGGACAGGGAGGGAGGGCACGCAGTATTTT,CASSIGTGREGTQYF
TRBV19,TRBD1,once,TRBJ1-5,TGTGCCAGTAGTACCCGGACAGGGTCGAGCAATCAGCCCCAGCATTTT,CASSTRTGSSNQPQHF
TRBV10-3,TRBD1,NA,TRBJ1-2,TGTGCCATCAGTGCCAAGACAGGGGACTATGGCTACACCTTC,CAISAKTGDYGYTF
TRBV28,NA,NA,TRBJ2-6,TGTGCCAGCAGTTCCCCCTCAGGGCGCCCTGGGGCCAACGTCCTGACTTTC,CASSSPSGRPGANVLTF
TRBV14,NA,NA,TRBJ2-1,TGTGCCAGCAGTTTTGGGTTTTTGGGATCCTCCTACAATGAGCAGTTCTTC,CASSFGFLGSSYNEQFF
TRBV6-4,NA,NA,TRBJ2-5,TGTGCCAGCAGTGGACAGCCCCAAGAGACCCAGTACTTC,CASSGQPQETQYF
TRBV15,NA,NA,TRBJ2-5,TGTGCCACCAGCAGAGATTACGGATTTGGTAGCGGCCCACAAGAGACCCAGTACTTC,CATSRDYGFGSGPQETQYF
TRBV10-3,TRBD2,once,TRBJ2-3,TGTGCCATCAGTGACGTAGCGGGAGGGGGAGATACGCAGTATTTT,CAISDVAGGGDTQYF
TRBV28,NA,NA,TRBJ1-3,TGTGCCAGCAGTTTTCATTTAGAGGGACTGCGCTCTGGAAACACCATATATTTT,CASSFHLEGLRSGNTIYF
TRBV18,NA,NA,TRBJ2-7,TGTGCCAGCTCGCAACAGGGCCACGAGCAGTACTTC,CASSQQGHEQYF
TRBV4-1,TRBD2,NA,TRBJ2-1,TGCGCCAGCCTGGGACTAGCGGGCCCTCACAGATACAATGAGCAGTTCTTC,CASLGLAGPHRYNEQFF
TRBV30,NA,many,TRBJ1-2,TGTGCCTGGAGTGTAGAGCCCGGAGACCCCTATGGCTACACCTTC,CAWSVEPGDPYGYTF
TRBV7-2,NA,NA,TRBJ2-7,TGTGCCAGCAGCTTAGAGCTGGGCTACGAGCAGTACTTC,CASSLELGYEQYF
TRBV27,NA,many,TRBJ2-1,TGTGCCAGCAGTTTTTATGAGCAGTTCTTC,CASSFYEQFF
TRBV6-5,NA,few,TRBJ2-7,TGTGCCAGCAGTTACCAGCGCCTAAGCTCCTACGAGCAGTACTTC,CASSYQRLSSYEQYF
TRBV6-1,TRBD2,many,TRBJ2-7,TGTGCCAGCAGTAGCGGGAGAGCCAACGAGCAGTACTTC,CASSSGRANEQYF
TRBV25-1,TRBD1,few,TRBJ2-2,TGTGCCAGCAGTGATCCCGACAGGGGGAACACCGGGGAGCTGTTTTTT,CASSDPDRGNTGELFF
TRBV7-2,NA,few,TRBJ2-7,TGTGCCAGCAGCTTGAGCGTATCCTACGAGCAGTACTTC,CASSLSVSYEQYF
TRBV5-8,NA,NA,TRBJ2-7,TGTGCCAGCAGCTTCCAGGGCACAGGCTCCTACGAGCAGTACTTC,CASSFQGTGSYEQYF
TRBV29-1,NA,NA,TRBJ2-5,TGCAGCGGATCGATAAGCGGAGGGGGGGAGACCCAGTACTTC,CSGSISGGGETQYF
TRBV5-1,TRBD1,NA,TRBJ2-5,TGCGCCAGCAGCATAGAACAGGGGCGGGAGACCCAGTACTTC,CASSIEQGRETQYF
TRBV12-5,TRBD2,NA,TRBJ2-1,TGTGCTAGTGGTTTGAGTACCGGGACTAGCGGCTACAATGAGCAGTTCTTC,CASGLSTGTSGYNEQFF
TRBV27,TRBD2,NA,TRBJ2-3,TGTGCCAGCAGTTCGGGACTAGCGGGACTATCGGACACAGATACGCAGTATTTT,CASSSGLAGLSDTDTQYF
TRBV20-1,NA,NA,TRBJ2-5,TGCAGTGCTACGGGGGTCGGGACCCAGTACTTC,CSATGVGTQYF
TRBV9,NA,few,TRBJ2-2,TGTGCCAGCAGCGTAGCTACGAATACCGGGGAGCTGTTTTTT,CASSVATNTGELFF
TRBV7-3,NA,NA,TRBJ2-1,TGTGCCAGCAGCCTGAGTCCGGCCTACAATGAGCAGTTCTTC,CASSLSPAYNEQFF
TRBV14,TRBD2,NA,TRBJ2-7,TGTGCCAGCAGCCAAGATCTGGGACTAGCGGAGGACTACGAGCAGTACTTC,CASSQDLGLAEDYEQYF
TRBV6-1,NA,NA,TRBJ2-1,TGTGCCAGCAGTGAAGGGACAGACTCGTCGGGGTATGAGCAGTTCTTC,CASSEGTDSSGYEQFF
TRBV28,NA,NA,TRBJ1-3,TGTGCCAGCAGCCTCGACAGCTCTGGAAACACCATATATTTT,CASSLDSSGNTIYF
TRBV5-1,NA,NA,TRBJ2-5,TGCGCCAGCAGCTCCACGGGTAGGGCCGACGGAGAGACCCAGTACTTC,CASSSTGRADGETQYF
TRBV9,NA,NA,TRBJ2-3,TGTGCCAGCAGCCCGACTGCGGGTAGCACAGATACGCAGTATTTT,CASSPTAGSTDTQYF
TRBV28,NA,NA,TRBJ1-1,TGTGCCAGCAGTGAACCGGCCCGTACTGAAGCTTTCTTT,CASSEPARTEAFF
TRBV27,NA,NA,TRBJ1-4,TGTGCCAGCAGTTTACAAACAGGGTTCGGGGAAAAACTGTTTTTT,CASSLQTGFGEKLFF
TRBV19,TRBD1,NA,TRBJ1-1,TGTGCCAGTAGACTAAGGACAGGACGGAACACTGAAGCTTTCTTT,CASRLRTGRNTEAFF
TRBV5-6,TRBD2,NA,TRBJ2-3,TGTGCCAGCAGCCGAAGGGCTAGCGGAACTACAGATACGCAGTATTTT,CASSRRASGTTDTQYF
TRBV19,NA,NA,TRBJ2-1,TGTGCCAGTACCCCGTGGCAGGGAGTCAATGAGCAGTTCTTC,CASTPWQGVNEQFF
TRBV9,NA,NA,TRBJ1-2,TGTGCCAGCAGCGGGGAGCCGTCCCGGGGCAGGAACTATGGCTACACCTTC,CASSGEPSRGRNYGYTF
TRBV4-3,TRBD2,NA,TRBJ2-7,TGCGCCAGCAGCCAAGGCGGGACTAGTCGTTACGAGCAGTACTTC,CASSQGGTSRYEQYF
TRBV25-1,NA,NA,TRBJ2-7,TGTGCCAGCACCCCCAGCGGATCCTCCTACGAGCAGTACTTC,CASTPSGSSYEQYF
TRBV25-1,NA,NA,TRBJ2-2,TGTGCCAGCAGTTTTTCTGGGGCCGGGGAGCTGTTTTTT,CASSFSGAGELFF
TRBV2,NA,NA,TRBJ1-4,TGTGCCAGCATCCCCCAAGCGTCCGAAAAACTGTTTTTT,CASIPQASEKLFF
TRBV30,NA,NA,TRBJ2-7,TGTGCCTGGAAACAGGGAACCTACGAGCAGTACTTC,CAWKQGTYEQYF
TRBV6-6,NA,NA,TRBJ2-2,TGTGCCAGCCGGGGGAGTAACACCGGGGAGCTGTTTTTT,CASRGSNTGELFF
TRBV5-4,NA,NA,TRBJ2-2,TGTGCCAGCAGCCCGGGACAGAACACCGGGGAGCTGTTTTTT,CASSPGQNTGELFF
TRBV7-2,NA,NA,TRBJ2-5,TGTGCCAGCAGCTTAGCGGCAGGGGTGGAGACCCAGTACTTC,CASSLAAGVETQYF
TRBV29-1,NA,once,TRBJ2-5,TGCAGCGTTGGTGGCGGCGGGGACGGGGGGACCCAGTACTTC,CSVGGGGDGGTQYF
TRBV5-1,NA,few,TRBJ1-1,TGCGCCAGCAGTTGGGGGAGGAACACTGAAGCTTTCTTT,CASSWGRNTEAFF
TRBV19,NA,NA,TRBJ2-2,TGTGCCAGTAGTGGGTGGAGTTTGGTCACCGGGGAGCTGTTTTTT,CASSGWSLVTGELFF
TRBV6-1,TRBD2,NA,TRBJ2-3,TGTGCCAGCAGTGAAACTAGCGGGAGTGGGAATACGCAGTATTTT,CASSETSGSGNTQYF
TRBV2,NA,NA,TRBJ1-1,TGTGCCAGCAGCCGAAGTCGAGGAAGCCTAAGGTTGATGAACACTGAAGCTTTCTTT,CASSRSRGSLRLMNTEAFF